The next 24 T cell receptor beta chains were all read from a single sample in a study of blood T cell repertoires in COVID-19. Data came from immunoSEQ multiplex PCR; TCRdb stores just in-frame clones and leaves some out. The sample has around 160,000 clones; roughly 90% are singletons. The sequenced sample consisted of PBMCs or T cells enriched from blood (not recorded which). The receptor source for this set is a young woman with acute COVID-19.

The table lists this clone with a count of one. The chain couples TRBV27 to TRBJ2-1; D not resolved. The length of the CDR3 is 16 residues. Germline V gene lookup returns CDR1 MNHEY and CDR2 SMNVEV (reference sequence). Trimming took off 5 bases at V and 2 bases at J, with 16 bases between the two ends. The CDR3 loop is CASSLRLVDPYNEQFF. The CDR3 nucleotides read TGTGCCAGCAGTCTCCGTCTAGTCGACCCCTACAATGAGCAGTTCTTC.

This chain connects TRBV6-5 to TRBJ2-7; weak D call: TRBD1 (5 bases). Germline values: CDR1 MNHEY, CDR2 SVGAGI. This CDR3 is built from 14 residues. Between the trimmed V and J ends, which lost 2 bases and 1 base, there was a span of 9 bases. The CDR3 sequence is CASSYGPGSYEQYF. CDR3 sequence (DNA): TGTGCCAGCAGTTACGGTCCAGGGTCCTACGAGCAGTACTTC.

This clone came up once. The genes are TRBV4-2 and TRBJ1-6, with TRBD1 identical over 8 bases. V dropped 0 bases and J dropped 9; count of bases not matched to a gene: 4. This CDR3 is built from 15 residues. Germline V gives CDR1 LGHNA, CDR2 YNFKEQ. CDR3 coding DNA: TGTGCCAGCAGCCAAGATGGACAGGGAGGTTCACCCCTCCACTTT. This translates into CASSQDGQGGSPLHF.

This clone was seen a single time. The chain recombines TRBV4-2 with TRBJ2-7; maybe TRBD1 (6 bases). This CDR3 comprises 15 residues. V was shortened by 1 base and J by 4 bases, with 14 bases between the two germline ends. The germline V gene encodes CDR1 LGHNA and CDR2 YNFKEQ. CDR3 sequence: CASSQGIGQGYEQYF. CDR3 nucleotides: TGTGCCAGCAGCCAAGGGATAGGCCAGGGGTACGAGCAGTACTTC.

This clone was detected only a few times. V is TRBV28 and J is TRBJ2-1, with 9 positions matching TRBD2. This CDR3 spans 16 amino acids. Germline loops: CDR1 MDHEN, CDR2 SYDVKM. The J segment lost 5 bases and the V segment lost 4 bases, leaving 9 bases of the junction unmatched. CDR3 DNA sequence: TGTGCCAGCAGTTCCCCCACGGCGGGAGGGAACAATGAGCAGTTCTTC. It translates to CASSSPTAGGNNEQFF.

The rearrangement uses TRBV24-1 and TRBJ2-7, with TRBD1 matching 9 bases. The germline CDR1 and CDR2 sequences are KGHDR and SFDVKD. The CDR3 totals 15 residues. V dropped 4 bases and J dropped 6; count of bases not matched to a gene: 9. CDR3 protein: CATSETAGTGIEQYF. For the CDR3, the DNA is TGTGCCACCAGTGAGACGGCCGGGACAGGGATCGAGCAGTACTTC.

This chain links TRBV5-4 with TRBJ1-1; D gene unclear. This CDR3 is 12 amino acids long. The germline V gene has CDR1 SGHNT and CDR2 YYREEE (reference sequence). V lost 2 bases and J lost 7, with 9 bases in between. The CDR3 DNA is TGTGCCAGCAGCTTTGAGGACTTTGAAGCTTTCTTT. Translation: CASSFEDFEAFF.

The V and J genes are TRBV7-2 and TRBJ2-1, with 7 bases that match TRBD2. The ends lost 2 bases at V and 9 bases at J; junction bases unmatched: 16. CDR1 SGHTA and CDR2 FQGNSA come from the germline V gene. The CDR3 has 17 residues. The CDR3 bases are TGTGCCAGCAGCTTACGCCCCTTTAAGACTAGCCAAGGTGAGCAGTTCTTC. The encoded protein is CASSLRPFKTSQGEQFF.

V gene TRBV27 combines with J gene TRBJ2-1; D remains ambiguous. The CDR3 runs to 11 residues. The ends were cut back, 7 bases at V and 7 bases at J, with 8 bases in the middle. CDR1 is MNHEY, CDR2 SMNVEV, per germline (reference sequence). The CDR3 sequence: CASNKANEQFF. The CDR3 region has the DNA TGTGCCAGCAATAAAGCGAATGAGCAGTTCTTC.

CDR3 sequence reads: CASSLGAGLQFF. The CDR3 DNA reads TGCGCCAGCAGCTTGGGAGCGGGATTGCAGTTCTTC. V usage is TRBV5-1 and J usage is TRBJ2-1, with 7 bases lining up with TRBD2. With 0 bases clipped from V and 12 bases from J, the junction kept 3 bases outside the gene matches. The CDR3 extends over 12 amino acids. Germline lookup yields CDR1 SGHRS and CDR2 YFSETQ.

This clone was seen a handful of times. The gene calls are TRBV20-1 and TRBJ2-5; 8 positions match TRBD2. J lost 3 bases, V lost 3 bases, and 12 bases had no gene match. CDR3 size: 16 residues. Germline V gene data show CDR1 as DFQATT and CDR2 as SNEGSKA (reference sequence). CDR3 amino acids: CSASVAGGLGEETQYF. CDR3 nucleotide sequence: TGCAGTGCTAGTGTCGCGGGAGGCCTCGGGGAAGAGACCCAGTACTTC.

The genes are TRBV5-1 and TRBJ1-5, with 7 bases lining up with TRBD1. V was clipped by 0 bases and J by 7 bases; unmatched bases: 7. CDR3 length: 15 amino acids. Germline CDR1 and CDR2: SGHRS and YFSETQ. The CDR3 reads CASSLDTGAGQPQHF. The CDR3, as DNA: TGCGCCAGCAGCTTGGATACAGGGGCTGGGCAGCCCCAGCATTTT.

The chain links TRBV7-9 to TRBJ1-2, with TRBD1 matching over 7 bases. V lost 5 bases and J lost 2; bases outside the gene matches: 2. CDR1 and CDR2 (germline): SEHNR, FQNEAQ (reference sequence). The CDR3 is 13 residues long. DNA for the CDR3: TGTGCCAGCAGCCGGGACAGCAACTATGGCTACACCTTC. It codes for CASSRDSNYGYTF.

This chain uses TRBV30 with TRBJ1-4; weak D call: TRBD1 (6 bases). There are 17 residues in the CDR3. Per germline, CDR1 GTSNPN and CDR2 SVGIG (reference sequence). Trimming left V 0 bases short and J 7 bases short, with 21 bases between. The chain's CDR3 is CAWSVEGVGHRTEKLFF. DNA for the CDR3: TGTGCCTGGAGTGTAGAGGGGGTGGGACACAGGACTGAAAAACTGTTTTTT.

V is TRBV9 and J is TRBJ2-7, with a possible D match to TRBD2 (6 bases). The V and J ends lost 3 bases and 3 bases respectively, with 16 bases between them. This CDR3 has 15 amino acids. Germline V lookup: CDR1 SGDLS, CDR2 YYNGEE. CDR3 bases: TGTGCCAGCAGCGCGGGAGACGGAAGGTACTACGAGCAGTACTTC. Protein sequence: CASSAGDGRYYEQYF.

V and J are TRBV27 and TRBJ2-3; a weak D match, TRBD1 (5 bases). There are 15 residues in the CDR3. V shed 3 bases and J shed 0 bases, with 10 bases lying between them. Germline values: CDR1 MNHEY, CDR2 SMNVEV (reference sequence). As DNA, the CDR3 is TGTGCCAGCAGTTTCAGGGATTCTAGCACAGATACGCAGTATTTT. It codes for CASSFRDSSTDTQYF.

About this clone: Within the sample, other DNA sequences also encode this same CDR3. V usage is TRBV18 and J usage is TRBJ1-2; a possible D gene is TRBD1 (6 bases). The ends were cut back, 3 bases at V and 2 bases at J, with 7 bases in the middle. Looked up from germline, CDR1 is KGHSH and CDR2 is LQKENI. The CDR3 is made up of 13 amino acids. The chain's CDR3 is CASSPTGNYGYTF. The CDR3 DNA is TGTGCCAGCTCACCGACAGGAAACTATGGCTACACCTTC.

The V call is TRBV27, the J call TRBJ1-1; TRBD1 aligns across 7 bases. V shed 8 bases and J 5 bases; nucleotides not matched to a gene: 8. This CDR3 spans 13 amino acids. Per the germline V gene, CDR1 is MNHEY and CDR2 is SMNVEV (reference sequence). The CDR3 bases are TGTGCCAGCGCTAGGGGGCCTTGGACTGAAGCTTTCTTT. This gives the protein CASARGPWTEAFF.

This chain uses TRBV19 with TRBJ1-2; D possibly corresponds to TRBD1 (6 bases). The V gene's germline CDR1 is LNHDA and CDR2 SQIVND (reference sequence). This CDR3 region has 15 residues. The germline V and J ends were trimmed by 5 bases and 1 base, with 14 bases remaining between them. In DNA form, the CDR3 reads TGTGCCAGTAGTCTTCGACAGGAGATTAACTATGGCTACACCTTC. Amino acid sequence: CASSLRQEINYGYTF.

The CDR3 protein is CASSSARGGAAGELFF. For the CDR3, the DNA is TGTGCCAGCAGCTCGGCTAGGGGAGGGGCGGCCGGGGAGCTGTTTTTT. This chain uses TRBV7-8 with TRBJ2-2; 7 bases map to TRBD2. CDR1 SGHVS and CDR2 FQNEAQ come from the germline V gene. V was pared by 4 bases and J by 6 bases, with 11 bases of the junction left unmatched. CDR3 length: 16 amino acids.

This chain connects TRBV29-1 to TRBJ1-4, with a weak D call TRBD1 (5 bases). Trimming left V 7 bases short and J 4 bases short, with 13 bases between. Germline-derived CDR1 and CDR2 are SQVTM and ANQGSEA. This CDR3 comprises 13 residues. This chain's CDR3 is CSAMRQNNEKLFF. For the CDR3, the DNA is TGCAGCGCAATGAGACAGAATAATGAAAAACTGTTTTTT. Full variable domain (outside the CDR3, taken from reference TRBV29-1 and TRBJ1-4): SAVISQKPSRDICQRGTSLTIQCQVDSQVTMMFWYRQQPGQSLTLIATANQGSEATYESGFVIDKFPISRPNLTFSTLTVSNMSPEDSSIYLCSAMRQNNEKLFFGSGTQLSVL.

V is TRBV2 and J is TRBJ2-2; D perhaps matches TRBD1 (5 bases). V was cut by 4 bases and J by 0 bases, with 12 bases left in between. The CDR3 loop spans 16 amino acids. Germline CDR1 SNHLY, CDR2 FYNNEI. CDR3 coding DNA: TGTGCCAGCAGTGCTGGGGCTTACGCGAACACCGGGGAGCTGTTTTTT. This encodes CASSAGAYANTGELFF.

The chain joins TRBV30 to TRBJ2-3, with unresolved D. Per the germline V gene, CDR1 is GTSNPN and CDR2 is SVGIG (reference sequence). The ends were cut back, 0 bases at V and 4 bases at J, with 8 bases in the middle. This CDR3 has 13 amino acids. The CDR3 region is CAWSVLSPDTQYF. The CDR3 region has the DNA TGTGCCTGGAGTGTACTTTCGCCAGATACGCAGTATTTT.

V gene TRBV28 combines with J gene TRBJ1-1; D is uncertain. The V end was cut by 9 bases, the J end by 1 base, with 6 bases between. The CDR3 covers 11 residues. Per germline, CDR1 MDHEN and CDR2 SYDVKM. The CDR3: CASRGNTEAFF. For the CDR3, the DNA is TGTGCCAGTCGAGGGAACACTGAAGCTTTCTTT.